This T cell receptor beta chain was found in a study of graft-versus-host responses after intestinal transplantation (dated by TCRdb to about 2021). Turning to the overall study: The transplants that recipients received were multivisceral, liver-intestinal, or isolated intestinal. All recipients received anti-thymocyte globulin induction followed by maintenance tacrolimus and steroids for approximately 3 years. Graft-versus-host and host-versus-graft alloreactive T cell clones were tracked in the graft, circulation and bone marrow after intestinal transplantation using bulk TCR-beta CDR3 sequencing. To identify alloreactive clones, pre-transplant mixed lymphocyte reaction products were sequenced and then compared with unstimulated pre-transplant donor and recipient T cells. A cohort of about two dozen intestinal transplant recipients, including one retransplant, was enrolled, and a few patients lacking pretransplant specimens were excluded. A peak of at least 4% donor T cells among recipient peripheral blood mononuclear cells was the definition used for donor T cell macrochimerism. Instead of going to the commercial service, samples from a few later patients were sequenced in-house on an Illumina MiSeq and processed with MiXCR. Overall study outcomes, separate from this receptor: Early after transplant, peak levels of circulating GvH clones were found to be associated with declines in HvG clones. In the allografts of patients with donor T cell macrochimerism, GvH to HvG T cell clonal ratios were high. GvH clones were detected in recipient bone marrow, and some of these GvH clones were observed earlier in ileal mucosa or blood, consistent with an intestinal mucosal origin. Conclusions were limited by the relatively low number and heterogeneity of intestinal transplant patients.

Library construction relied on the immunoSEQ multiplex PCR assay. In most patients, genomic DNA was isolated using the Qiagen DNeasy Blood and Tissue Kit and sent frozen to Adaptive Biotechnologies for TCR sequencing. High-throughput TCR-beta CDR3 sequencing of genomic DNA from most patients was performed by Adaptive Biotechnologies. The study's own analysis went as follows. TCR sequencing data for 18 patients were retrieved from Adaptive's ImmunoSEQ software; three other patients were processed with MiXCR and VDJtools. To correct CD4 versus CD8 sorting errors, sequences present in both subsets at a frequency ratio below 5:1 were removed. CDR3 nucleotide sequences shared between donor and recipient were removed because their origin could not be assigned. To count as alloreactive, a clone needed at least 2-fold expansion over unstimulated cells and a minimum CFSE-low frequency of 0.002% (template counts) or 0.001% (read counts). Clones detected in sequenced pre-transplant spleen, lymph node, or MLR CFSE-low populations of the donor or recipient were defined as mappable. The cumulative frequency of alloreactive clones was calculated as a percentage of all sequences, weighted by copy number. The source is immuneACCESS, and TCRdb retained only in-frame sequences with V and J called. Part of the clones is not carried over; for the studies checked, unresolved V genes explain less than half of this, and the remainder is unexplained. From that table come the V and J calls and clone size; the DNA was used to work out D and trimming. In all, the sample holds some 2,500 clones, and 28% of those were seen once. Just over 5% of the sample is in the top ten clones.

A word on this clone: No base quality values were provided; no much bigger clone lies one nucleotide off.

Read against the paper, the sample's time point label means: cells obtained before transplantation from donor or recipient. In mixed lymphocyte reactions, about 200,000 CFSE-labeled pre-transplant responders were plated with about 200,000 irradiated violet-dye-labeled stimulators and cultured for 5 to 6 days. Proliferating CD3+CD4+CFSE-low and CD3+CD8+CFSE-low responder cells were FACS-sorted on a BD Influx sorter after the mixed lymphocyte reaction. The TCR comes from a human patient who was an organ donor for intestinal transplantation. This specimen was alloreactive CD4+ T cells from a mixed lymphocyte reaction culture, taken before transplantation. This specimen's cell subset or site label, per the study, means: CFSE-low proliferating T cells sorted from approximately six-day pre-transplant mixed lymphocyte reaction (GvH or HvG direction).

Here the CDR3 is given as CASSPRLAGSLYNEQFF. The nucleotide sequence is TGTGCCAGCAGCCCTAGACTAGCGGGATCTCTCTACAATGAGCAGTTCTTC. The chain is assembled from TRBV9 and TRBJ2-1; TRBD2 agrees with 11 junctional bases. The CDR3, cysteine through phenylalanine, is 17 amino acids long. The kept DNA is CDR3 alone, 51 bases in frame from the first base. Trimming removed 4 bases from V and 3 bases from J; the gene matches leave 9 bases unexplained. CDR1 and CDR2 (SGDLS, YYNGEE) derive from the germline V gene.